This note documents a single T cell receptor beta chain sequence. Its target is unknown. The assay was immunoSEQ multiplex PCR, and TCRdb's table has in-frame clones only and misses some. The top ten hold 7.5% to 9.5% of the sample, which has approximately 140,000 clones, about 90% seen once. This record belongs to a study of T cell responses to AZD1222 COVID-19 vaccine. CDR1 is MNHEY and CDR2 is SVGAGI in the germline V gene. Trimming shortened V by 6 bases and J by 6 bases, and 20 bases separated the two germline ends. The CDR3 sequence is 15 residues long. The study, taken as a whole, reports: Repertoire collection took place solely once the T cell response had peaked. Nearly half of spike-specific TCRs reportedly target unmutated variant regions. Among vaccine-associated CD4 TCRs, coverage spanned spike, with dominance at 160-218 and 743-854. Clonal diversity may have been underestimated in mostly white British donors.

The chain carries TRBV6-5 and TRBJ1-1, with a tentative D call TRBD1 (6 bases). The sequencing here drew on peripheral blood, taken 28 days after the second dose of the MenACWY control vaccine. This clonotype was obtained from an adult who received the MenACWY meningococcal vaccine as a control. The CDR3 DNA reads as TGTGCCAGCAGCCCACCCCGTGGGGGGGCTTCTGAAGCTTTCTTT. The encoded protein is CASSPPRGGASEAFF.